The present T cell receptor (beta chain) was sequenced within a study of blood T cell repertoires in COVID-19. Study-wide background: Nucleic acid was either cDNA or gDNA, and it came from T cells, B-cell-depleted T cells, or PBMCs.

The data were produced by immunoSEQ multiplex PCR, yet TCRdb's version contains in-frame clones alone and is incomplete. The sample contains over 200,000 clones, about 89% of which appear only once. This CDR3 region has 12 residues. The germline V and J ends were trimmed by 5 bases and 0 bases, with 4 bases remaining between them. This study enrolled people aged roughly 18 to 100 from about two dozen US geographic areas. This clone is a singleton in its sample. The origin of this receptor is a human donor in a cohort exposed to, infected with or recovered from COVID-19 (not recorded which). The donor label of this sample is uncertain. The chain carries TRBV12-3 or TRBV12-4 and TRBJ1-1; D is unresolved. The sample consisted of PBMCs or T cells enriched from blood (not recorded which). The CDR3 region is CASSIMNTEAFF. CDR3 in DNA: TGTGCCAGCAGTATTATGAACACTGAAGCTTTCTTT.